The 22 T cell receptor beta chains reported below all come from one sample, sequenced in a study of T cells generated in artificial thymic organoids (TCRdb year 2017). Artificial thymic organoids were built by aggregating human HSPCs with MS5 murine stromal cells transduced with human DLL1, cultured at an air-liquid interface. The cells used to seed the organoids were FACS-purified CD34+CD3- hematopoietic stem and progenitor cells from which residual T cells had been depleted. These receptors' targets are unknown. The method behind the library was 5' RACE. Sequencing was carried out with an Illumina MiSeq. TCRalpha and TCRbeta libraries were amplified separately by semi-nested PCR with Advantage 2 and reverse primers in the TRAC or TRBC constant regions. TCRdb reprocessing: public reads trimmed at Q25 with fastp, clones called with MiXCR, in-frame beta chains kept. Duplicate CDR3 protein sequences are folded into a single record with the most common DNA and genes. The table for this sample lists about 8,000 distinct CDR3 sequences; approximately 24% of them were counted only once. The top ten hold roughly 3% of the sample.

Material: naive CD8+ T cells grown in artificial thymic organoids from cord blood stem and progenitor cells. The cell subset or site label on this specimen signifies: CD3+TCRalphabeta+CD8SP T cells; for blood, CD45RO-CCR7+ naive CD8+ T cells. Every receptor here comes from a human donor who gave cord blood stem cells for thymic organoid culture, a cardiac surgery patient who gave postnatal thymus, or a blood donor (not recorded which).

This clonotype turned up a few times. The V and J genes are TRBV28 and TRBJ2-1; 9 nucleotides match TRBD2. Germline V gene lookup returns CDR1 MDHEN and CDR2 SYDVKM. With 0 bases clipped from V and 5 bases from J, the junction kept 2 bases outside the gene matches. The CDR3 loop spans 15 amino acids. CDR3 bases: TGTGCCAGCAGTTTATGGGGACTAGCTCACAATGAGCAGTTCTTC. It encodes CASSLWGLAHNEQFF.

By proportion, this clonotype is medium-sized (0.01 to 0.1%). The chain links TRBV12-3 or TRBV12-4 to TRBJ1-5; D remains unclear. The CDR3 loop spans 13 amino acids. V lost 5 bases, J lost 9 bases, and 14 bases lay in between. CDR3 DNA sequence: TGTGCCAGCAGTACCGTATGGGTTACGCCCCAGCATTTT. Encoded protein: CASSTVWVTPQHF.

As regards this clonotype: Since a much larger clone is just one base distant, this may be a read error. This chain joins TRBV7-2 and TRBJ1-2, with D possibly matching TRBD1 (5 bases). The germline V gene has CDR1 SGHTA and CDR2 FQGNSA. There are 14 residues in the CDR3. Trimming left V 8 bases short and J 0 bases short, with 13 bases between. CDR3 nucleotide sequence: TGTGCCAGCGGCGAATACAGGACTAACTATGGCTACACCTTC. Its protein is CASGEYRTNYGYTF.

The rearrangement joins TRBV19 to TRBJ2-3; a possible D gene is TRBD1 (6 bases). This CDR3 is built from 16 residues. Trimming cost V 3 bases and J 1 base, with 14 bases left between them. From germline, CDR1 is LNHDA and CDR2 SQIVND (reference sequence). Here the CDR3 reads CASSIVGHLRTDTQYF. CDR3 bases: TGTGCCAGTAGTATCGTGGGACACCTTCGCACAGATACGCAGTATTTT.

By proportion, this clonotype is medium-sized. CDR3 sequence reads: CASKLGQYQPQHF. Written as DNA, the CDR3 is TGCGCCAGCAAATTAGGACAGTATCAGCCCCAGCATTTT. The rearrangement links TRBV5-1 to TRBJ1-5; tentative D call: TRBD1 (6 bases). V dropped 6 bases and J dropped 5 bases, with 12 bases sitting between them. This CDR3 is built from 13 residues. CDR1 is SGHRS and CDR2 is YFSETQ in the germline V gene. The whole variable domain, remainder taken from reference TRBV5-1 and TRBJ1-5, is KAGVTQTPRYLIKTRGQQVTLSCSPISGHRSVSWYQQTPGQGLQFLFEYFSETQRNKGNFPGRFSGRQFSNSRSEMNVSTLELGDSALYLCASKLGQYQPQHFGDGTRLSIL.

This chain connects TRBV5-6 to TRBJ1-1; D is unresolved. Germline CDR1 reads SGHDT; CDR2 reads YYEEEE. This CDR3 region has 11 residues. V lost 4 bases to trimming and J lost 7 bases, with 8 bases between them. The CDR3 reads CASSLESEAFF. The CDR3 nucleotides read TGTGCCAGCAGCCTCGAAAGTGAAGCTTTCTTT.

The chain joins TRBV24-1 to TRBJ2-3; either TRBD1 or TRBD2 may supply D (5 bases each). Germline assignment: CDR1 KGHDR and CDR2 SFDVKD. The CDR3 totals 19 residues. With 4 bases removed from V and 5 bases from J, the gap between germline ends came to 27 bases. This chain's CDR3 is CATSDFGGRWALGGDTQYF. The CDR3 DNA is TGTGCCACCAGTGACTTTGGGGGACGGTGGGCTCTTGGAGGAGATACGCAGTATTTT.

This clonotype has just a few counts. The V gene is TRBV4-3, the J gene TRBJ1-1; D might be TRBD1 (6 bases). CDR1 and CDR2 (germline): LGHNA, YSLEER. CDR3 size: 13 residues. With 0 bases removed from V and 8 bases from J, the gap between germline ends came to 10 bases. As DNA, the CDR3 is TGCGCCAGCAGCCAAGAGGGGGGCCCCGAAGCTTTCTTT. It yields the protein CASSQEGGPEAFF.

Note on this clonotype: A much larger clone lies a single base off, so this may be a read error. J is TRBJ2-3 and V is TRBV4-1, with TRBD1 as a possible D gene (6 bases). With 6 bases removed from V and 2 bases from J, the gap between germline ends came to 18 bases. The CDR3 covers 16 residues. Germline V gene sequence: CDR1 MGHRA, CDR2 YSYEKL. The CDR3 nucleotides read TGCGCCAGCAGTCAGATCCAGGGGAAGGCCACAGATACGCAGTATTTT. Translated: CASSQIQGKATDTQYF.

The table lists this clonotype with a few counts. The chain employs TRBV6-5 and TRBJ2-2; perhaps TRBD2 as D (5 bases). This CDR3 has 9 residues. CDR1 MNHEY and CDR2 SVGAGI come from the germline V gene. As DNA, the CDR3 is TGTGTCCGGGGCGGGGAGCTGTTTTTT. It is translated as CVRGGELFF.

A few counts support this clonotype. This chain connects TRBV28 to TRBJ2-3; D gene unclear. This CDR3 contains 14 residues. Germline lookup yields CDR1 MDHEN and CDR2 SYDVKM. The V gene lost 0 bases and the J gene lost 0 bases, with 4 bases spanning the gap. CDR3 residues: CASSLCRSTDTQYF. CDR3 DNA: TGTGCCAGCAGTTTATGCAGGAGCACAGATACGCAGTATTTT.

V gene TRBV7-2 combines with J gene TRBJ2-7; 8 nucleotides match TRBD1. Germline trimming cut 6 bases from V and 3 bases from J; bases unmatched to any gene: 7. Germline CDR1 reads SGHTA; CDR2 reads FQGNSA. The CDR3 loop spans 14 amino acids. CDR3 coding DNA: TGTGCCAGCAGTCGCCGGGACAGGCACTACGAGCAGTACTTC. This encodes CASSRRDRHYEQYF.

The chain joins TRBV28 to TRBJ1-5, with TRBD1 as a possible D gene (5 bases). Deletions cut 0 bases from V and 1 base from J, with 10 bases between. Germline V CDR1 and CDR2: MDHEN, SYDVKM. This CDR3 spans 16 amino acids. The CDR3 region has the DNA TGTGCCAGCAGTTTATGCTGCAGGGAAAGCAATCAGCCCCAGCATTTT. Encoded protein: CASSLCCRESNQPQHF.

This chain connects TRBV5-1 to TRBJ2-7, with D perhaps matching TRBD1 (6 bases). This CDR3 comprises 14 residues. Per germline, CDR1 SGHRS and CDR2 YFSETQ. Trimming left V 6 bases short and J 3 bases short, with 16 bases between. The CDR3 is CASKWAQGGYEQYF. The CDR3 DNA reads as TGCGCCAGCAAGTGGGCACAGGGTGGCTACGAGCAGTACTTC. The full variable domain, its missing parts supplied by reference TRBV5-1 and TRBJ2-7, is KAGVTQTPRYLIKTRGQQVTLSCSPISGHRSVSWYQQTPGQGLQFLFEYFSETQRNKGNFPGRFSGRQFSNSRSEMNVSTLELGDSALYLCASKWAQGGYEQYFGPGTRLTVT.

This clonotype is judged medium-sized. The rearrangement links TRBV5-1 to TRBJ2-7; D might be TRBD1 or TRBD2, each matching 7 bases. V was pared by 1 base and J by 2 bases, with 13 bases between. The V gene's germline CDR1 is SGHRS and CDR2 YFSETQ. The CDR3 has 15 amino acids. The CDR3 region is CASSLLRGRAYEQYF. CDR3 DNA sequence: TGCGCCAGCAGCTTGCTCAGGGGGAGGGCCTACGAGCAGTACTTC.

This clonotype was observed a handful of times. This sequence joins TRBV6-1 and TRBJ2-7; weak D call: TRBD2 (6 bases). V dropped 2 bases and J dropped 2 bases, with 22 bases sitting between them. Germline CDR1 reads MNHNS; CDR2 reads SASEGT. CDR3 size: 18 residues. CDR3 in amino acids: CASSESPGPSEGPYEQYF. The CDR3 DNA is TGTGCCAGCAGTGAAAGCCCCGGTCCGTCGGAGGGCCCCTACGAGCAGTACTTC.

This clonotype qualifies as medium-sized. The chain combines TRBV6-6 with TRBJ2-3; D remains ambiguous. The length of the CDR3 is 14 residues. V shed 6 bases and J shed 5 bases, with 15 bases lying between them. Germline CDR1 reads MNHNY; CDR2 reads SVGAGI (reference sequence). CDR3 sequence reads: CASSPRLRRDTQYF. Here the CDR3 DNA reads TGTGCCAGCAGCCCCCGGCTGCGTAGAGATACGCAGTATTTT.

The rearrangement joins TRBV6-2 or TRBV6-3 to TRBJ1-2; D unresolved. The ends were cut back, 0 bases at V and 1 base at J, with 12 bases in the middle. CDR1 is MNHEY, CDR2 SVGEGT, per germline. The CDR3 spans 16 residues. This chain's CDR3 is CASSYSAGSLNYGYTF. Written as DNA, the CDR3 is TGTGCCAGCAGTTACTCGGCAGGCTCCCTTAACTATGGCTACACCTTC.

J is TRBJ2-2 and V is TRBV28; TRBD2 aligns across 9 bases. J lost 5 bases, V lost 3 bases, and 10 bases had no gene match. The CDR3 sequence is 17 residues long. The germline gives CDR1 MDHEN, CDR2 SYDVKM. In DNA, the CDR3 is TGTGCCAGCAGTTTGGCTAGCGGGGCATGGGAAACCGGGGAGCTGTTTTTT. It is translated as CASSLASGAWETGELFF.

This clonotype was observed a few times. V usage is TRBV6-6 and J usage is TRBJ2-7; D remains unclear. CDR1 MNHNY and CDR2 SVGAGI come from the germline V gene (reference sequence). Trimming removed 3 bases from V and 0 bases from J, with 9 bases in between. CDR3 length: 14 amino acids. The CDR3 region is CASSYATFSYEQYF. The CDR3 DNA reads TGTGCCAGCAGTTATGCTACATTCTCCTACGAGCAGTACTTC.

A note on this clonotype: With a much larger clone just one base away, this may be a read error. The chain joins TRBV7-3 to TRBJ2-3, with 13 bases aligning to TRBD2. The CDR3 runs to 17 residues. J lost 6 bases, V lost 5 bases, and 11 bases had no gene match. CDR1 and CDR2 from the germline V gene are SGHTA and FQGTGA. The DNA for the CDR3 is TGTGCCAGCAGCCTCCTGAGACTAGCGGGGGGCAGGGATACGCAGTATTTT. It yields the protein CASSLLRLAGGRDTQYF.

Relative to its sample, this clonotype is medium-sized. The rearrangement uses TRBV19 and TRBJ2-7; TRBD1 agrees at 7 bases. J gave up 0 bases and V 4 bases, and 9 bases lay outside the gene matches. This CDR3 region has 16 residues. Looked up from germline, CDR1 is LNHDA and CDR2 is SQIVND (reference sequence). Here the CDR3 DNA reads TGTGCCAGTAGTACTTGCCGGGACAGACCCTCCTACGAGCAGTACTTC. It translates to CASSTCRDRPSYEQYF.